The source of this T cell receptor (beta chain) is a study of sequential checkpoint blockade in melanoma. This clone is medium-sized by share. CDR3 length: 16 amino acids. V was clipped by 5 bases and J by 5 bases; unmatched bases: 13. Germline CDR1 and CDR2: SGHNT and YENEEA. Using immunoSEQ multiplex PCR, the repertoire was profiled, and TCRdb retains in-frame clones only, with some absent. In the table there are about 2,400 clones, approximately 20% of which are singletons. Described treatment: randomized to nivolumab then ipilimumab (arm A) or the reverse (arm B). The clonotype originates from a human donor with melanoma. Sample: tumor tissue (inferred from file names), taken from a patient given nivolumab and ipilimumab in sequence. The V gene is TRBV11-3, the J gene TRBJ2-3, with 7 bases fitting TRBD1. The DNA for the CDR3 is TGTGCCAGCAGCATACAGGGGAAGAAGAAAGTAGATACGCAGTATTTT. The encoded protein is CASSIQGKKKVDTQYF.